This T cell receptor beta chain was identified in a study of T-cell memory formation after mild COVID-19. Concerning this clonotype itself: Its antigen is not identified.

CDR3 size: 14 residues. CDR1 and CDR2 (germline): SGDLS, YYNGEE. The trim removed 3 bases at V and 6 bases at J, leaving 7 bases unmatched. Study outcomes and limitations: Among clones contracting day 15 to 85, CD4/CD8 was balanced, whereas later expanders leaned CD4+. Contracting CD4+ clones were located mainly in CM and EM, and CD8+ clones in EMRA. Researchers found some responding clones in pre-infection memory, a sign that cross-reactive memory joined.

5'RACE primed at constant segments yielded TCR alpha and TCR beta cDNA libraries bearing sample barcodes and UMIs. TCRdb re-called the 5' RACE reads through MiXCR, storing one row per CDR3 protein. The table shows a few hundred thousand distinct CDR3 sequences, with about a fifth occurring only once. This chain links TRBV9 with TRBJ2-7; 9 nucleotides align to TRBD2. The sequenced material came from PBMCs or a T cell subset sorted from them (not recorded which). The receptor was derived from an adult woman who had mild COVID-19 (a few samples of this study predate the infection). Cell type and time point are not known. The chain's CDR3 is CASSEGTSRLEQYF. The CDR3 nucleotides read TGTGCCAGCAGCGAAGGGACTAGCCGCCTCGAGCAGTACTTC.